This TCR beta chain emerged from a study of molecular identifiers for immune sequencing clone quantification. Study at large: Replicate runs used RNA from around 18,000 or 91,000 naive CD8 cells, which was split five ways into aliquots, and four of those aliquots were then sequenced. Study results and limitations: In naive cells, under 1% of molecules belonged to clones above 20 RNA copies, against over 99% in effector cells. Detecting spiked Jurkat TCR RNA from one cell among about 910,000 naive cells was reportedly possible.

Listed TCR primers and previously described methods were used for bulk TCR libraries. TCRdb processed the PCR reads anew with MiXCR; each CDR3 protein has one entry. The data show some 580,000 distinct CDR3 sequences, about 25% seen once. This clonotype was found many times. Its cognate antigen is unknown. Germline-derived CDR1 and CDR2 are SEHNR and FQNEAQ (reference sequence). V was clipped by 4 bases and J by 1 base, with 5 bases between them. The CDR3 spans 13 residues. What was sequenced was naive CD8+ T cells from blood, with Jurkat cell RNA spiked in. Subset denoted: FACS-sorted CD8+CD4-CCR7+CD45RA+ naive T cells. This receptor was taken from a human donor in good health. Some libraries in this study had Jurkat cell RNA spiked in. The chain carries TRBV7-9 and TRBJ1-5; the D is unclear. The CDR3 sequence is CASSYESNQPQHF. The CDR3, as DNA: TGTGCCAGCAGCTACGAGAGCAATCAGCCCCAGCATTTT.